The rows below give T cell receptor beta chains drawn from one sample of a study of T cell responses to AZD1222 COVID-19 vaccine. Libraries were prepared by immunoSEQ multiplex PCR; TCRdb keeps only in-frame clonotypes and omits some of them. The sample has 120,000 or so clones, about 81% seen once. Sequences were derived from peripheral blood, sampled on day 0 of AZD1222 vaccination. The receptor set was obtained from an adult in good health. CDR3s include the opening cysteine and the closing phenylalanine or tryptophan. A D gene is named only where the DNA matches it firmly. Only some rows state a clone size, as once, few, many or a class for expanded clones.

size	V	J	D	CDR3	DNA
-	TRBV6-2/TRBV6-3	TRBJ2-7	-	CASSYSPQYEQYF	TGTGCCAGCAGTTATTCCCCTCAGTACGAGCAGTACTTC
once	TRBV3-1/TRBV3-2	TRBJ2-1	TRBD2	CASSRKYLLAGGDLGQFF	TGTGCCAGCAGCCGAAAGTATCTGCTAGCGGGAGGGGATCTTGGGCAGTTCTTC
-	TRBV24-1	TRBJ2-7	-	CATSPGGDEQYF	TGTGCCACCAGTCCGGGCGGAGATGAGCAGTACTTC
-	TRBV5-6	TRBJ2-5	-	CASSLGPGEETQYF	TGTGCCAGCAGCTTGGGTCCAGGGGAAGAGACCCAGTACTTC
-	TRBV7-6	TRBJ2-3	-	CASSFRGGGTDTQYF	TGTGCCAGCAGCTTTAGGGGGGGAGGCACAGATACGCAGTATTTT
-	TRBV18	TRBJ1-5	-	CASSLGEGNQPQHF	TGTGCCAGCTCCCTAGGGGAGGGCAATCAGCCCCAGCATTTT
-	TRBV19	TRBJ2-3	-	CASSSKGNGLTDTQYF	TGTGCCAGTAGTAGCAAGGGAAATGGGCTCACAGATACGCAGTATTTT
-	TRBV19	TRBJ1-2	-	CASSIQSELAYGYTF	TGTGCCAGTAGTATTCAGTCAGAACTTGCCTATGGCTACACCTTC
-	TRBV18	TRBJ1-2	-	CASSRGENLGDYGYTF	TGTGCCAGCTCACGAGGGGAGAACCTAGGGGACTATGGCTACACCTTC
-	TRBV11-3	TRBJ2-1	-	CASSLGGASYNEQFF	TGTGCCAGCAGCTTAGGTGGTGCCTCCTACAATGAGCAGTTCTTC
-	TRBV14	TRBJ2-2	-	CASSQRSGTNTGELFF	TGTGCCAGCAGCCAAAGGTCAGGGACGAACACCGGGGAGCTGTTTTTT
-	TRBV7-8	TRBJ1-5	-	CASSLVRSNSNQPQHF	TGTGCCAGCAGCTTAGTGAGGTCGAATAGCAATCAGCCCCAGCATTTT
-	TRBV3-1/TRBV3-2	TRBJ2-6	-	CASSLGSGANVLTF	TGTGCCAGCAGCCTAGGGTCTGGGGCCAACGTCCTGACTTTC
-	TRBV27	TRBJ1-4	-	CASKGSATNEKLFF	TGTGCCAGCAAGGGCAGTGCAACTAATGAAAAACTGTTTTTT
-	TRBV24-1	TRBJ2-2	-	CATSDNTGRNTGELFF	TGTGCCACCAGTGATAATACCGGGAGAAACACCGGGGAGCTGTTTTTT
-	TRBV21-1	TRBJ2-7	-	CASSIIGPVYF	TGTGCCAGCAGCATCATAGGGCCCGTGTACTTC
once	TRBV15	TRBJ2-7	-	CATSTPRDGSSYEQYF	TGTGCCACCAGCACCCCGCGGGACGGGAGCTCCTACGAGCAGTACTTC
-	TRBV9	TRBJ1-4	TRBD1	CASSAMGQGNEKLFF	TGTGCCAGCAGCGCCATGGGACAGGGTAATGAAAAACTGTTTTTT
-	TRBV4-3	TRBJ2-7	TRBD1	CASSRDRASSYEQYF	TGCGCCAGCAGTCGGGACAGGGCATCCTCCTACGAGCAGTACTTC
-	TRBV5-8	TRBJ2-2	-	CASSLAFGWGSNTGELFF	TGTGCCAGCAGCTTGGCGTTTGGTTGGGGGTCGAACACCGGGGAGCTGTTTTTT
-	TRBV3-1/TRBV3-2	TRBJ1-1	-	CASSQDHRQVGDPELEAFF	TGTGCCAGCAGCCAAGACCACAGACAGGTCGGGGACCCGGAGTTGGAAGCTTTCTTT
-	TRBV14	TRBJ2-4	TRBD2	CASSQDGREGNIQYF	TGTGCCAGCAGCCAAGATGGGAGGGAGGGGAACATTCAGTACTTC
-	TRBV14	TRBJ1-6	-	CASSQDRYNSPLHF	TGTGCCAGCAGCCAAGACCGGTATAATTCACCCCTCCACTTT
-	TRBV6-5	TRBJ1-1	-	CASSYSIFQLNTEAFF	TGTGCCAGCAGTTACTCGATTTTTCAGTTGAACACTGAAGCTTTCTTT
few	TRBV4-3	TRBJ1-1	TRBD1	CASSHGTGNTEAFF	TGCGCCAGCAGCCACGGGACAGGGAACACTGAAGCTTTCTTT
-	TRBV2	TRBJ2-6	-	CASSPSSLLSGANVLTF	TGTGCCAGCAGTCCCTCCAGCCTCCTTTCTGGGGCCAACGTCCTGACTTTC
-	TRBV5-1	TRBJ2-1	TRBD2	CASSLRLAGGRLPYNEQFF	TGCGCCAGCAGCTTACGACTAGCGGGGGGCCGGCTACCCTACAATGAGCAGTTCTTC
-	TRBV2	TRBJ2-3	TRBD2	CASSEVATSGLHTQYF	TGTGCCAGCAGTGAAGTCGCGACTAGCGGGCTGCATACGCAGTATTTT
-	TRBV5-1	TRBJ2-5	-	CASSLVAGGFPETQYF	TGCGCCAGCAGCTTGGTGGCAGGCGGATTCCCGGAGACCCAGTACTTC
-	TRBV7-2	TRBJ2-2	-	CASSRQVNTGELFF	TGTGCCAGCAGCCGGCAGGTCAACACCGGGGAGCTGTTTTTT
few	TRBV12-5	TRBJ1-2	-	CASGPRQPRNGYTF	TGTGCTAGTGGTCCCCGCCAGCCAAGAAATGGCTACACCTTC
-	TRBV11-2	TRBJ2-2	TRBD1	CASSQWTGNTGELFF	TGTGCCAGCAGCCAATGGACAGGGAACACCGGGGAGCTGTTTTTT
-	TRBV28	TRBJ1-1	-	CASSLGGVDTEAFF	TGTGCCAGCAGCCTGGGAGGAGTTGACACTGAAGCTTTCTTT
-	TRBV4-1	TRBJ1-4	-	CASSRTPRTVSNEKLFF	TGCGCCAGCAGCCGAACGCCTAGGACAGTTTCTAATGAAAAACTGTTTTTT
-	TRBV27	TRBJ2-3	TRBD1	CASSSRDRGPTADTQYF	TGTGCCAGCAGTTCCCGGGACAGGGGGCCAACGGCAGATACGCAGTATTTT
once	TRBV28	TRBJ1-6	-	CASSLRTYNSPLHF	TGTGCCAGCAGTTTACGGACTTATAATTCACCCCTCCACTTT
-	TRBV5-1	TRBJ2-3	-	CASSLELPSTDTQYF	TGCGCCAGCAGCTTGGAGCTTCCCTCCACAGATACGCAGTATTTT
-	TRBV9	TRBJ2-3	-	CASSVREGSTDTQYF	TGTGCCAGCAGCGTAAGGGAAGGAAGCACAGATACGCAGTATTTT
-	TRBV9	TRBJ1-3	-	CASSVVDVRSGNTIYF	TGTGCCAGCAGCGTAGTCGACGTTCGCTCTGGAAACACCATATATTTT
-	TRBV6-4	TRBJ2-1	TRBD2	CASSLGASGDNEQFF	TGTGCCAGCAGTTTAGGGGCTAGCGGGGACAATGAGCAGTTCTTC
-	TRBV6-5	TRBJ1-2	-	CASSYRGDGYTF	TGTGCCAGCAGTTACCGGGGCGATGGCTACACCTTC
-	TRBV7-2	TRBJ2-1	TRBD2	CASSLTSGGTYNEQFF	TGTGCCAGCAGCTTGACTAGCGGGGGGACCTACAATGAGCAGTTCTTC
-	TRBV7-2	TRBJ2-3	TRBD2	CASSFIGRVADTQYF	TGTGCCAGCAGCTTCATCGGGAGGGTGGCAGATACGCAGTATTTT